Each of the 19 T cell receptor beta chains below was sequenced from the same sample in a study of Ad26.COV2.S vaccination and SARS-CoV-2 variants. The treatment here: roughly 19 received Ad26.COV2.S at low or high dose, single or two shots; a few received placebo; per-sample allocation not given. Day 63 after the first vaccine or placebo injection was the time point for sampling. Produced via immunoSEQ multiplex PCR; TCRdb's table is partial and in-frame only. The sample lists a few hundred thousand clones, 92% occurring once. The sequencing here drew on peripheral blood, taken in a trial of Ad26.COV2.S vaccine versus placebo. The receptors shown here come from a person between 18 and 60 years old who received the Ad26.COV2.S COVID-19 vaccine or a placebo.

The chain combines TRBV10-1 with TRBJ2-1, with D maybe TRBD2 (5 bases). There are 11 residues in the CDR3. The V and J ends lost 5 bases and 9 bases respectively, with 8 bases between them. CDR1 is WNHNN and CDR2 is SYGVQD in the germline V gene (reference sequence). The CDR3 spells CASSTAGEQFF. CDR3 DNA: TGCGCCAGCAGTACCGCGGGTGAGCAGTTCTTC.

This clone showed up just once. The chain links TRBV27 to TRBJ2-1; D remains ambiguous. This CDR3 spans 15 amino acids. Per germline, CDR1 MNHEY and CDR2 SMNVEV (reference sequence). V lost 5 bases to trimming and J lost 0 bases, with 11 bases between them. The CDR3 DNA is TGTGCCAGCAGTGGGTACTTCAGCTCCTACAATGAGCAGTTCTTC. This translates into CASSGYFSSYNEQFF.

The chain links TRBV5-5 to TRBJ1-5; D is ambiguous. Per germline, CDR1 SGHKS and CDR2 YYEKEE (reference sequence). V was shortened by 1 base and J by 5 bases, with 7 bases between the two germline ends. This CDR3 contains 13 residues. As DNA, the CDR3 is TGTGCCAGCAGCTTGAGTTCGGATCAGCCCCAGCATTTT. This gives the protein CASSLSSDQPQHF.

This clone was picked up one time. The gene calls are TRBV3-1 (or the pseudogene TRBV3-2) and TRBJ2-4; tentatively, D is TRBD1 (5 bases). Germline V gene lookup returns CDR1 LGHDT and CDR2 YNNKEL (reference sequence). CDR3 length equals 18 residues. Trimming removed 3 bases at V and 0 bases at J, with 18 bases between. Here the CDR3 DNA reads TGTGCCAGCAGCCATTTAGTTGGTTCAGGGCGAGCCAAAAACATTCAGTACTTC. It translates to CASSHLVGSGRAKNIQYF.

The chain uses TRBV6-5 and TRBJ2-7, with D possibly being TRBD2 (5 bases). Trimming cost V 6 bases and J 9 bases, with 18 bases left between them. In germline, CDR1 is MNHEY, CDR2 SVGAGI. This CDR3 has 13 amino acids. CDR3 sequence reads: CASRGQRDSGQYF. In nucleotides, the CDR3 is TGTGCCAGCAGGGGCCAACGGGATTCAGGGCAGTACTTC.

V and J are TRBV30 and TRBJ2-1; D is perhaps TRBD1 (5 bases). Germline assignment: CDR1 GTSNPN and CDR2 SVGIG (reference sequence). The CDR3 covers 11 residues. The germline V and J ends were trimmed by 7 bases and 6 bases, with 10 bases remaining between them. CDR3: CASSQGNEQFF. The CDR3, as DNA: TGTGCCTCGAGCCAGGGCAATGAGCAGTTCTTC.

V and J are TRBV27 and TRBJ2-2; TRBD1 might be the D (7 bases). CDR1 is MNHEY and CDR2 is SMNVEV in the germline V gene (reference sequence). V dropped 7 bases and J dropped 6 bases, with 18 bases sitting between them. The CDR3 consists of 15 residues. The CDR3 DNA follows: TGTGCCAGCACTAACAGGGGAGGCGGGGCCGGGGAGCTGTTTTTT. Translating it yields CASTNRGGGAGELFF.

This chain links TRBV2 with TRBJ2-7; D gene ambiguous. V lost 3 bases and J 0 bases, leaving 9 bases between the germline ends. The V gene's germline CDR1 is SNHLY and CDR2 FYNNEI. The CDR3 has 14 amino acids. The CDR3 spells CASSDQSYSYEQYF. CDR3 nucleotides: TGTGCCAGCAGTGACCAGTCCTACTCCTACGAGCAGTACTTC.

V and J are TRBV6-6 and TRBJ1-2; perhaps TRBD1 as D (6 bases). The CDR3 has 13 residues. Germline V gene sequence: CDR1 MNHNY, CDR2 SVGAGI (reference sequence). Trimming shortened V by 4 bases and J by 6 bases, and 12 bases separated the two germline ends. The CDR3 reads CASSSRGGDGYTF. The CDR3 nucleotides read TGTGCCAGCAGTTCCAGGGGTGGGGATGGCTACACCTTC.

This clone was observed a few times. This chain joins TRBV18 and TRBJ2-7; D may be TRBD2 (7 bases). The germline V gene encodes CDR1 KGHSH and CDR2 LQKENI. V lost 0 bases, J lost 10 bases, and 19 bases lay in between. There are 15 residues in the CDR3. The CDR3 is CASSPPTGGRAKQYF. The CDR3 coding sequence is TGTGCCAGCTCACCACCTACGGGGGGCCGCGCGAAACAGTACTTC.

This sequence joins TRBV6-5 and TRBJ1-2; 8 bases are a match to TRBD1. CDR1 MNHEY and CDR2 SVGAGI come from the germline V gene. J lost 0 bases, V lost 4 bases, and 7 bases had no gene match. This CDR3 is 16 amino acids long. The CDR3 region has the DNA TGTGCCAGCAGTTTCCTATCAGGGGGCCCTAACTATGGCTACACCTTC. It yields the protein CASSFLSGGPNYGYTF.

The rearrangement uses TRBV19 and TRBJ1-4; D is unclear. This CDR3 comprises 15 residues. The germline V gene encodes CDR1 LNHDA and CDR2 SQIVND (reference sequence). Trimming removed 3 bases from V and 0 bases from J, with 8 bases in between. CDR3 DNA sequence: TGTGCCAGTAGTATTCAGCACGCAACTAATGAAAAACTGTTTTTT. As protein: CASSIQHATNEKLFF.

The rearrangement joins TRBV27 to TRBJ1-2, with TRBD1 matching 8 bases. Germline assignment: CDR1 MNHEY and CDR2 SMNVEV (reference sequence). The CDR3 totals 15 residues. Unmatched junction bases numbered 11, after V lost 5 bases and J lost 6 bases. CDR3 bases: TGTGCCAGCAGTACCCGACAGGGGACATTGCATGGCTACACCTTC. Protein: CASSTRQGTLHGYTF.

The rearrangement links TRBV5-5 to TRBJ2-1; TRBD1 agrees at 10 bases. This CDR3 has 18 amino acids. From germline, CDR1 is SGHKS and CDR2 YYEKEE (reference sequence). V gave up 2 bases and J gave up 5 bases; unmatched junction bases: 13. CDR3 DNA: TGTGCCAGCAGCTTCGCAGTGATGGGGACAGGGGTTGACAATGAGCAGTTCTTC. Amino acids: CASSFAVMGTGVDNEQFF.

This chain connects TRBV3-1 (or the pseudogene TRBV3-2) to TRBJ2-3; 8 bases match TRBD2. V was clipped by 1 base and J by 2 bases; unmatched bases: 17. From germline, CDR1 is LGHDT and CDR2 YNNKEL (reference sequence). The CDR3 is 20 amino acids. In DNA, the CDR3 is TGTGCCAGCAGCCAAGGTTGGGTTATCCGGGGGGGGAGCCCCACAGATACGCAGTATTTT. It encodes CASSQGWVIRGGSPTDTQYF.

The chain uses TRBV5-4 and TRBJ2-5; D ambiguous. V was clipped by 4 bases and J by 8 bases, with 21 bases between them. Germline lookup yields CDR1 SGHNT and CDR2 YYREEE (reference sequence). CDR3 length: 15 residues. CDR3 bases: TGTGCCAGCAGCCCCGCCCGAGACTCCGGTTATACCCAGTACTTC. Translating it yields CASSPARDSGYTQYF.

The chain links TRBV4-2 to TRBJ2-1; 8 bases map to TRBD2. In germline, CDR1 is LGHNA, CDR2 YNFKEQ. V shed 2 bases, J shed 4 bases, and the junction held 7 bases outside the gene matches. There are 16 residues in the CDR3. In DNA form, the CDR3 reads TGTGCCAGCAGCCAACCCGGGACTAGGAGGTACAATGAGCAGTTCTTC. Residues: CASSQPGTRRYNEQFF.

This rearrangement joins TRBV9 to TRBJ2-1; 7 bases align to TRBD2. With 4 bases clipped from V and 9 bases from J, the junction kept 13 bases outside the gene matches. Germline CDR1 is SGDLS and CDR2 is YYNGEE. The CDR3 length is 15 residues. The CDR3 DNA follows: TGTGCCAGCAGCTCCCGAGGGAGCGGGGTAGGTGAGCAGTTCTTC. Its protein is CASSSRGSGVGEQFF. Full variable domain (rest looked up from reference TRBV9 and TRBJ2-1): DSGVTQTPKHLITATGQRVTLRCSPRSGDLSVYWYQQSLDQGLQFLIQYYNGEERAKGNILERFSAQQFPDLHSELNLSSLELGDSALYFCASSSRGSGVGEQFFGPGTRLTVL.

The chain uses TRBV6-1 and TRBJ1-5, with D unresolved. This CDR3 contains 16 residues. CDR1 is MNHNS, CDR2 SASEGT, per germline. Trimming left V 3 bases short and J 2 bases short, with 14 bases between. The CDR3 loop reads CASSDNLGDGNQPQHF. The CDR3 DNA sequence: TGTGCCAGCAGTGACAACTTGGGTGACGGCAATCAGCCCCAGCATTTT.